This T cell receptor beta chain comes out of a study of blood T cell repertoires in COVID-19. The CDR3 runs to 11 residues. Germline V CDR1 and CDR2: LNHNV, YYDKDF (reference sequence). V lost 3 bases, J lost 5 bases, and 3 bases lay in between. Using immunoSEQ multiplex PCR, the repertoire was profiled, and TCRdb retains in-frame clones only, with some absent. The sample holds 190,000 or so clones, around 86% seen once. The chain joins TRBV15 to TRBJ2-3; D remains ambiguous. Sequencing input: peripheral blood. The sequence derives from a middle-aged man with active or convalescent COVID-19. The CDR3 region is CATSSRDTQYF. DNA for the CDR3: TGTGCCACCAGCAGTAGAGATACGCAGTATTTT. The full variable domain, rest sourced from reference TRBV15 and TRBJ2-3, is DAMVIQNPRYQVTQFGKPVTLSCSQTLNHNVMYWYQQKSSQAPKLLFHYYDKDFNNEADTPDNFQSRRPNTSFCFLDIRSPGLGDTAMYLCATSSRDTQYFGPGTRLTVL.